One and the same sample provided the 5 T cell receptor beta chains below, sequenced in a study of graft-versus-host responses after intestinal transplantation (dated by TCRdb to the early 2020s). Receptor libraries were prepared by the immunoSEQ multiplex PCR assay. Not all clones reach the TCRdb copy of this immuneACCESS table, which keeps in-frame sequences only. Checked studies attribute under half of the gap to unresolved V genes and leave the rest unexplained. The sample table shows fewer than 85,000 clones, and around 90% are seen once. Around 2.5% of the sample belongs to the ten largest clones. The meaning of the sample's time point label: cells obtained before transplantation from donor or recipient. For these TCRs, the target antigens are not known. Source: unstimulated CD8+ T cells sorted from spleen or lymph node cells, taken before intestinal transplant. These receptors were taken from a human donor who received an intestinal transplant.

The chain combines TRBV5-1 with TRBJ1-1; no definite D call. Deletions cut 0 bases from V and 3 bases from J, with 15 bases between. The CDR3 length is 16 residues. Germline loops: CDR1 SGHRS, CDR2 YFSETQ. The DNA of the CDR3 is TGCGCCAGCAGCTTGGAAGAGCTCGGGGTGGACACTGAAGCTTTCTTT. Protein product: CASSLEELGVDTEAFF.

The table lists this clone with a count of one. V usage is TRBV5-1 and J usage is TRBJ2-7; 9 positions agree with TRBD2. Looked up from germline, CDR1 is SGHRS and CDR2 is YFSETQ. J lost 2 bases, V lost 4 bases, and 4 bases had no gene match. The CDR3 is made up of 14 amino acids. The CDR3 reads CASSVSGGTYEQYF. The CDR3 nucleotides read TGCGCCAGCAGCGTCAGCGGGGGGACCTACGAGCAGTACTTC.

This clone showed up just once. The chain uses TRBV9 and TRBJ2-1; TRBD2 aligns across 9 bases. Per germline, CDR1 SGDLS and CDR2 YYNGEE. The CDR3 is 16 residues long. Trimming at V came to 4 bases and at J to 5 bases, leaving 10 bases not matched to a gene. The CDR3 sequence is CASSPVAGALDNEQFF. CDR3 DNA sequence: TGTGCCAGCAGCCCCGTAGCGGGAGCCTTGGACAATGAGCAGTTCTTC. The whole variable domain, filled in from reference TRBV9 and TRBJ2-1, reads DSGVTQTPKHLITATGQRVTLRCSPRSGDLSVYWYQQSLDQGLQFLIQYYNGEERAKGNILERFSAQQFPDLHSELNLSSLELGDSALYFCASSPVAGALDNEQFFGPGTRLTVL.

The chain joins TRBV5-1 to TRBJ2-3; TRBD2 is a possible D gene (6 bases). CDR3 length: 14 amino acids. V lost 4 bases, J lost 4 bases, and 13 bases lay in between. Germline-derived CDR1 and CDR2 are SGHRS and YFSETQ. The CDR3 nucleotides are TGCGCCAGCAGCCCTCGCGCGGGGCCAGATACGCAGTATTTT. Encoded protein: CASSPRAGPDTQYF.

V and J are TRBV5-1 and TRBJ2-5, with D tentatively TRBD1 (6 bases). The CDR3 contains 15 residues. Per germline, CDR1 SGHRS and CDR2 YFSETQ. Trimming pared 1 base from V and 3 bases from J, leaving 13 bases between. CDR3 bases: TGCGCCAGCAGCTTGTCTAGAGAGGGGGAAGAGACCCAGTACTTC. Translation gives CASSLSREGEETQYF.